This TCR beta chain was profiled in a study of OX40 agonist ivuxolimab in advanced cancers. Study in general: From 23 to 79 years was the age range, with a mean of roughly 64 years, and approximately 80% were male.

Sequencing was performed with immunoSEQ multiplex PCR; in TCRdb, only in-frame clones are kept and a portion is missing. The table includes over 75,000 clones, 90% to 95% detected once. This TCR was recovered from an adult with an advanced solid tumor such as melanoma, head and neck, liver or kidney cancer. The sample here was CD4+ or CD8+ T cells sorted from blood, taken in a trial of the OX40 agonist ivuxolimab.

The CDR3 region is CASSSGTGDNEQFF. The DNA for the CDR3 is TGTGCCAGCAGCTCCGGGACAGGGGACAATGAGCAGTTCTTC. The chain recombines TRBV7-9 with TRBJ2-1; TRBD1 matches at 10 bases. The CDR3 has 14 amino acids. J lost 5 bases, V lost 4 bases, and 2 bases had no gene match. CDR1 is SEHNR, CDR2 FQNEAQ, per germline (reference sequence). Combining the CDR3 with reference TRBV7-9 and TRBJ2-1 gives the whole variable domain DTGVSQNPRHKITKRGQNVTFRCDPISEHNRLYWYRQTLGQGPEFLTYFQNEAQLEKSRLLSDRFSAERPKGSFSTLEIQRTEQGDSAMYLCASSSGTGDNEQFFGPGTRLTVL.